These T cell receptor beta chains were read from a single sample in a study of CD8+CD57+ T cells in acquired aplastic anemia. TCRdb reprocessed the reads with MiXCR, giving one entry per CDR3 protein. The table records roughly 160,000 distinct CDR3 sequences, just under 65% of them present only once. Sequencing was performed on sorted CD4+, CD8+, or CD8+CD57+ T cells (not recorded which) from PBMCs. These receptors came from a human donor in good health. Each CDR3 is given with its conserved first and last residue. The order of the fields is V gene, D gene, clone size, J gene, CDR3 DNA, CDR3 protein. D genes are given only for firm matches. Size tells how often a clone was seen (once, few, many) or the class of an expanded clone, and some rows leave it out.

TRBV12-3/TRBV12-4	TRBD2	many	TRBJ2-3	TGTGCCAGCAAACTAGCGGGAGATACGCAGTATTTT	CASKLAGDTQYF
TRBV9	TRBD1	.	TRBJ1-5	TGTGCCAGCAACCTTGTGGGGACAGGCAATCAGCCCCAGCATTTT	CASNLVGTGNQPQHF
TRBV12-3/TRBV12-4	.	.	TRBJ2-1	TGTGCCAGCACCGGCGGCGGTGCTCTCCCCTACAATGAGCAGTTCTTC	CASTGGGALPYNEQFF
TRBV20-1	TRBD1	few	TRBJ1-5	TGCAGTGCTAGGGATACAGGGGGCAATCAGCCCCAGCATTTT	CSARDTGGNQPQHF
TRBV9	.	.	TRBJ2-5	TGTGCCAGCAGCGGACGGGACTCCCGGGAGACCCAGTACTTC	CASSGRDSRETQYF
TRBV15	.	.	TRBJ1-4	TGTGCCACCAGCAGAGAGGGCAGGGGTTCTGAAAAACTGTTTTTT	CATSREGRGSEKLFF
TRBV7-9	TRBD2	.	TRBJ2-3	TGTGCCAGCAGCTTAGGGTCGGGGGGGCCTTACGAGGCGCAGTATTTT	CASSLGSGGPYEAQYF
TRBV19	.	.	TRBJ2-3	TGTGCCAGTAGTATAGCTGGGAGCACAGATACGCAGTATTTT	CASSIAGSTDTQYF
TRBV7-9	TRBD2	.	TRBJ2-1	TGTGCCAGCAGTGAACTAGCGGGAGCTGTCTACAATGAGCAGTTCTTC	CASSELAGAVYNEQFF
TRBV3-1	.	once	TRBJ1-3	TGTGCCAGCAGCCAAATCCGTGGCGGGGACACCATATATTTT	CASSQIRGGDTIYF
TRBV9	TRBD2	.	TRBJ2-1	TGTGCCAGCAGCCCAGGACTAGCGGGGACCTACAATGAGCAGTTCTTC	CASSPGLAGTYNEQFF
TRBV24-1	.	.	TRBJ1-2	TGTGCCACCAGTGATCCCTCATTTGGCTACACCTTC	CATSDPSFGYTF
TRBV19	.	.	TRBJ1-1	TGTGCCAGTAGTATAAGCGCAGGGGCACGCACTGAAGCTTTCTTT	CASSISAGARTEAFF
TRBV7-9	.	once	TRBJ2-3	TGTGCCAGCAGCTTGCAGGGGCCCGGCACAGATACGCAGTATTTT	CASSLQGPGTDTQYF
TRBV4-2	TRBD1	.	TRBJ1-5	TGTGCCAGCAGTCACAAGGGGACAGGGGGCGAAAGAGGCAATCAGCCCCAGCATTTT	CASSHKGTGGERGNQPQHF
TRBV25-1	TRBD2	.	TRBJ2-1	TGTGCCAGCAGTGTCATTGGGACTAGCGGGGGGTACAATGAGCAGTTCTTC	CASSVIGTSGGYNEQFF
TRBV20-1	.	.	TRBJ1-6	TGCAGTGCCCATGACAGGCGAATTAGGTCCCTCCACTTT	CSAHDRRIRSLHF
TRBV7-9	.	few	TRBJ1-2	TGTGCCAGCAGCTTGACCCATGGCTACACCTTC	CASSLTHGYTF
TRBV5-1	TRBD2	.	TRBJ2-3	TGCGCCAGCAGCTTAGGAGCGGGGGCGTTGACAGATACGCAGTATTTT	CASSLGAGALTDTQYF
TRBV29-1	.	.	TRBJ1-1	TGCAGCGTTGAAACCGGGATGAACACTGAAGCTTTCTTT	CSVETGMNTEAFF
TRBV14	.	.	TRBJ2-7	TGTGCCAGCAGCCAGCCGGGCGAATCCTACGAGCAGTACTTC	CASSQPGESYEQYF
TRBV7-3	TRBD2	.	TRBJ2-7	TGTGCCAGCAGCTTAAACTTCCGACTAGCGGGAGGGCCTTACGAGCAGTACTTC	CASSLNFRLAGGPYEQYF
TRBV25-1	.	.	TRBJ1-4	TGTGCCAGCAGTGAATGGGTGGCAGGGAGTAATGAAAAACTGTTTTTT	CASSEWVAGSNEKLFF
TRBV2	TRBD2	.	TRBJ2-5	TGTGCCAGCAGCGCCCGACTAGCGGGAGTGTCTCAGTACTTC	CASSARLAGVSQYF
TRBV15	TRBD1	.	TRBJ2-1	TGTGCCACCAGCAGAGTCCGGGACAGGGGAAACAATGAGCAGTTCTTC	CATSRVRDRGNNEQFF
TRBV6-4	TRBD2	few	TRBJ2-3	TGTGCCAGCAGTGACTCGGGAGGGACGGGCACAGATACGCAGTATTTT	CASSDSGGTGTDTQYF
TRBV29-1	.	many	TRBJ1-2	TGCAGCGTCACACAGGGTTATGGCTACACCTTC	CSVTQGYGYTF
TRBV4-3	.	.	TRBJ2-2	TGCGCCAGCAGCAAAAATAGTATAACCGCCGGGGAGCTGTTTTTT	CASSKNSITAGELFF
TRBV2	TRBD1	.	TRBJ2-2	TGTGCCAGCAGTGACAGAACAGGGGGCAGCGGGGAGCTGTTTTTT	CASSDRTGGSGELFF
TRBV7-3	.	.	TRBJ1-1	TGTGCCAGCAGCCTAGGGTATCAGCGCACCACTGAAGCTTTCTTT	CASSLGYQRTTEAFF
TRBV7-7	TRBD1	.	TRBJ2-2	TGTGCCAGCAGCTCCTCATCGACAGGGTCCACCGGGGAGCTGTTTTTT	CASSSSSTGSTGELFF
TRBV10-3	.	many	TRBJ1-5	TGTGCCATCAGTGAAGACAGAAATCAGCCCCAGCATTTT	CAISEDRNQPQHF
TRBV10-3	.	.	TRBJ2-7	TGTGCCATCAGTGACGGGACAATGGACTCCTACGAGCAGTACTTC	CAISDGTMDSYEQYF
TRBV4-2	TRBD1	many	TRBJ1-4	TGTGCCAGCAGCCAGGGACAGGGAGGCGAAAAACTGTTTTTT	CASSQGQGGEKLFF
TRBV10-3	TRBD2	.	TRBJ2-7	TGTGCCATCAGTGAGTCGGGAGGGGATCTTGAGCAGTACTTC	CAISESGGDLEQYF
TRBV2	TRBD2	many	TRBJ2-1	TGTGCCAGCAGGTCGACTAGCGGGGACTACAATGAGCAGTTCTTC	CASRSTSGDYNEQFF
TRBV20-1	.	few	TRBJ2-4	TGCAGTGCTAGAGAAGGCCGGCCGACGAACAGGATAAACATTCAGTACTTC	CSAREGRPTNRINIQYF
TRBV6-2/TRBV6-3	.	many	TRBJ2-5	TGTGCCAGCAGTTACGGTCAGACCCAGTACTTC	CASSYGQTQYF
TRBV5-1	.	.	TRBJ2-7	TGCGCCAGCAGGGAGGAGTACGAGCAGTACTTC	CASREEYEQYF
TRBV12-5	.	.	TRBJ2-3	TGTGCCAGCAGTTCCTTTGGGGATACGCAGTATTTT	CASSSFGDTQYF
TRBV27	.	many	TRBJ1-5	TGTGCCAGCAGTTTAAGGGGACGCCAGCCCCAGCATTTT	CASSLRGRQPQHF
TRBV19	.	.	TRBJ1-2	TGTGCCAGTAGTATTGGTGGTAACTATGGCTACACCTTC	CASSIGGNYGYTF
TRBV27	.	.	TRBJ2-7	TGTGCCACCACTAGGACTGGGACCGCCCGGTACGAGCAGTACTTC	CATTRTGTARYEQYF
TRBV7-8	.	.	TRBJ2-7	TGTGCCAGCAGCTTATTTGGGTTC	CASSLFGF
TRBV7-9	.	.	TRBJ1-2	TGTGCCAGCAGTCGCGTCCAATCTGCGGATGGCTACACCTTC	CASSRVQSADGYTF
TRBV4-2	.	.	TRBJ2-7	TGTGCCAGCAGCGACGCACGCCTAGCCTACGAGCAGTACTTC	CASSDARLAYEQYF
TRBV24-1	TRBD1	once	TRBJ2-1	TGTGCCACCAGTGAGACCCCAGGGGGCATCTACGATGAGCAGTTCTTC	CATSETPGGIYDEQFF
TRBV20-1	TRBD2	.	TRBJ2-3	TGCAGTGCTAGAGAACTAGCGGGGGCCTCAAGGCAGTATTTT	CSARELAGASRQYF
TRBV11-2	.	.	TRBJ1-5	TGTGCCAGCAGCTTAAGCTCACGGGTGGACGAGCATTTT	CASSLSSRVDEHF
TRBV7-2	TRBD1	.	TRBJ2-3	TGTGCCAGCAGCAACCAGGGGGCAGATACGCAGTATTTT	CASSNQGADTQYF
TRBV10-3	.	many	TRBJ2-3	TGTGCCATCAGCTGGGGCGGCCTGAACACAGATACGCAGTATTTT	CAISWGGLNTDTQYF
TRBV20-1	TRBD2	.	TRBJ2-1	TGCAGTGCTAGAGATAGCGGGAGAGGAAGTGAGCAGTTCTTC	CSARDSGRGSEQFF